Shown below are 2 T cell receptor beta chains from a single sample sequenced in a study of OX40 agonist ivuxolimab in advanced cancers. Sequencing used immunoSEQ multiplex PCR; TCRdb keeps in-frame clones, though not all of them. The table lists more than 90,000 clones, about four fifths of them singletons. The material sequenced was CD4+ or CD8+ T cells sorted from blood, taken in a trial of the OX40 agonist ivuxolimab. Receptors originate from an adult with an advanced solid tumor such as melanoma, head and neck, liver or kidney cancer.

The chain recombines TRBV6-5 with TRBJ1-1; 10 bases agree with TRBD1. With V trimmed by 1 base and J by 4 bases, 6 bases remained unmatched. CDR3 size: 16 residues. CDR1 is MNHEY and CDR2 is SVGAGI in the germline V gene. Written as DNA, the CDR3 is TGTGCCAGCAGTTACTTTGGACAGGGGGGAGGCACTGAAGCTTTCTTT. Translating it yields CASSYFGQGGGTEAFF.

About this clone itself: The sample holds other DNA sequences that translate to the same CDR3. This chain links TRBV18 with TRBJ1-2; perhaps TRBD1 as D (6 bases). Trimming removed 2 bases from V and 2 bases from J, with 6 bases in between. Germline loops: CDR1 KGHSH, CDR2 LQKENI. The CDR3 consists of 13 residues. CDR3 protein: CASSPDRNYGYTF. As DNA, the CDR3 is TGTGCCAGCTCACCAGACAGGAACTATGGCTACACCTTC.